This T cell receptor (beta chain) came from a study of shared clonotypes between healthy human individuals. Study-level information: Donors, aged 18 to 49, were two women and a few men. Study-wide findings and caveats: It was the non-shared clonotypes that had lower generation probabilities than clonotypes shared by all four donors. Clonotypes that were shared across a few donors made up 4.5% to 5% of naive CD4 clonotypes.

Points on this clone: The antigen is undetermined.

Naive CD8 cells comprised CD45RO-negative, CCR7-positively selected cells, excluding terminally differentiated effector memory CD45RA+ cells. V lost 5 bases and J 1 base, leaving 18 bases between the germline ends. Germline V gene sequence: CDR1 SEHNR, CDR2 FQNEAQ (reference sequence). This CDR3 is built from 17 residues. Assay: immunoSEQ multiplex PCR; the TCRdb copy retains only in-frame clones and omits some. The data contain about 870,000 clones, 80% to 95% of them singletons. The specimen sequenced was naive CD8+ T cells sorted from blood. This clonotype was obtained from a man in his thirties or forties in good health. V usage is TRBV7-9 and J usage is TRBJ2-1; D is possibly TRBD1 (6 bases). CDR3 coding DNA: TGTGCCAGCAGCCCCCCTCAACAGGGAGTTTCCTACAATGAGCAGTTCTTC. This codes for CASSPPQQGVSYNEQFF.